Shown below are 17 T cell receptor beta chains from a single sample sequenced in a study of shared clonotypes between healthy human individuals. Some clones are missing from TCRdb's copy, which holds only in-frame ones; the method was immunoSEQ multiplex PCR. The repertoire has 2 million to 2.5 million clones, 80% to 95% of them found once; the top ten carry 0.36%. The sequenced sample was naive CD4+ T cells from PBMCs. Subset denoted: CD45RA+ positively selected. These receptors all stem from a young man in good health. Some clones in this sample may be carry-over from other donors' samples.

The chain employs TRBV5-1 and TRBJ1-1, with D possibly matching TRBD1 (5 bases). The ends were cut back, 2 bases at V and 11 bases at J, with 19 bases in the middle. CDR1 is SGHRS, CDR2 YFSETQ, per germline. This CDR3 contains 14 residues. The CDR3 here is CASSFDSLSESAFF. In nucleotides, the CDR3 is TGCGCCAGCAGCTTTGACAGTCTCTCTGAGTCTGCTTTCTTT.

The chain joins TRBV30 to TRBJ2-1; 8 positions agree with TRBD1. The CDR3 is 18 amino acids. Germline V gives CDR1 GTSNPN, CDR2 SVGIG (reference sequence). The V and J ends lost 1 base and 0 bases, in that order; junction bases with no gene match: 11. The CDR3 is CAWSGGDRLKSSYNEQFF. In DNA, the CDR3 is TGTGCCTGGAGTGGGGGGGACAGGCTTAAGAGCTCCTACAATGAGCAGTTCTTC.

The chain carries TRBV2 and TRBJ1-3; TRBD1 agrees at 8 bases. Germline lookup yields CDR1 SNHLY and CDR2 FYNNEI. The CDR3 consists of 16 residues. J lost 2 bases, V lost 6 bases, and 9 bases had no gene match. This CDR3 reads CASSSGQGRAGNTIYF. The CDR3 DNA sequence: TGTGCCAGCAGCTCCGGACAGGGAAGGGCTGGAAACACCATATATTTT.

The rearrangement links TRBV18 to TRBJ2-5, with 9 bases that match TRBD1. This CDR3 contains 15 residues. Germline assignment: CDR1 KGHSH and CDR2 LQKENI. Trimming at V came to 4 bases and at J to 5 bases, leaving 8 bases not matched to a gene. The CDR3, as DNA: TGTGCCAGCTCACGGGACAGGGCAGGAGGGGAGACCCAGTACTTC. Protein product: CASSRDRAGGETQYF.

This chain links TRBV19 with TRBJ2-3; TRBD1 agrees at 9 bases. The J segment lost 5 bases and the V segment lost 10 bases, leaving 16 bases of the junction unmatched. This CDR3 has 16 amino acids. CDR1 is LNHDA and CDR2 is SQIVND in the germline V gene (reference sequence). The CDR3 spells CATTNPGTGKGDTQYF. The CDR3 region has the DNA TGTGCCACCACCAACCCCGGGACAGGGAAGGGAGATACGCAGTATTTT.

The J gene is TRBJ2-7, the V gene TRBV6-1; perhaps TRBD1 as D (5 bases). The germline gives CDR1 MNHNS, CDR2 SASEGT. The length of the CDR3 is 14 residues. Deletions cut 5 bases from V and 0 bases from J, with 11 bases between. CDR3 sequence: CASSSRTISYEQYF. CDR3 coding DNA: TGTGCCAGCAGTAGTAGGACAATCTCCTACGAGCAGTACTTC.

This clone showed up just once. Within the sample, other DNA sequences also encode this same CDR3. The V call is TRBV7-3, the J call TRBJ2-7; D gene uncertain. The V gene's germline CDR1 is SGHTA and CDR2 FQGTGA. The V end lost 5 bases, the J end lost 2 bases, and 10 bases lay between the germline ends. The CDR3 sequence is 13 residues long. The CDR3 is CASSPGPTYEQYF. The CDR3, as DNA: TGTGCCAGCAGCCCCGGACCCACCTACGAGCAGTACTTC.

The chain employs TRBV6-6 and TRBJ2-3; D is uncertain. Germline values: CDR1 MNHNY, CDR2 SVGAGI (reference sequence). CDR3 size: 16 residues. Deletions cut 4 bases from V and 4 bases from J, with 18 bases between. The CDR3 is CASSWVALVIADTQYF. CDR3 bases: TGTGCCAGCAGTTGGGTGGCCCTGGTGATAGCAGATACGCAGTATTTT.

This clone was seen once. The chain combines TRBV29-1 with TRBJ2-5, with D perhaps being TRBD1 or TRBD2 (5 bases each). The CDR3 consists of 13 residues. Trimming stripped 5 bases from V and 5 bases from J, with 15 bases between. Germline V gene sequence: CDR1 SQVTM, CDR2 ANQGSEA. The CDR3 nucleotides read TGCAGCGTTACCGGGACGGAGAGGGAGACCCAGTACTTC. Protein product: CSVTGTERETQYF.

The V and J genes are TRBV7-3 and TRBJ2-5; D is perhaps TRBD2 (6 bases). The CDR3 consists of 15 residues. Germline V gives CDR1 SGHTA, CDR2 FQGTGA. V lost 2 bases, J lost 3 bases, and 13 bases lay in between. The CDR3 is CASSLHGTGEETQYF. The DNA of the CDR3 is TGTGCCAGCAGCTTACACGGAACGGGAGAAGAGACCCAGTACTTC.

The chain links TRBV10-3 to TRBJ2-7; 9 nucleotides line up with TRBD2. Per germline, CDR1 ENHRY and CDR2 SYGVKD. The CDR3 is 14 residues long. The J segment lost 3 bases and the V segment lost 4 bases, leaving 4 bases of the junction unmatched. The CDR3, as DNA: TGTGCCATCAGTGGGCTAGCGGGGCACTACGAGCAGTACTTC. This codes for CAISGLAGHYEQYF.

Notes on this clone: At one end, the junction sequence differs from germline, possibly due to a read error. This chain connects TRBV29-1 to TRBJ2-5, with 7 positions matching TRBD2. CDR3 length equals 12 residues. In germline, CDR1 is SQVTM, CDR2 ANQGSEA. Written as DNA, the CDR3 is TGCAGCGAGACGGGAGGCGGAGAGGCCCAGTACTTC. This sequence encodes CSETGGGEAQYF.

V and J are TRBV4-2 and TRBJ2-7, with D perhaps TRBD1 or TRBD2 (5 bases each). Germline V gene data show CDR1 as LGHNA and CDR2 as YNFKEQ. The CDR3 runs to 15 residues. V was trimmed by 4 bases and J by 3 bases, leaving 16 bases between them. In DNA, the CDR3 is TGTGCCAGCAGCCCACAGAGGGGAAAGAACTACGAGCAGTACTTC. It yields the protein CASSPQRGKNYEQYF.

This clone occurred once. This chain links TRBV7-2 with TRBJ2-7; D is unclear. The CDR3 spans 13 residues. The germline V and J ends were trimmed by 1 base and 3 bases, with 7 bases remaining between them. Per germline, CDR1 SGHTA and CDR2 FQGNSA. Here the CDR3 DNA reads TGTGCCAGCAGCTTAGTCTCGGACTACGAGCAGTACTTC. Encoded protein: CASSLVSDYEQYF.

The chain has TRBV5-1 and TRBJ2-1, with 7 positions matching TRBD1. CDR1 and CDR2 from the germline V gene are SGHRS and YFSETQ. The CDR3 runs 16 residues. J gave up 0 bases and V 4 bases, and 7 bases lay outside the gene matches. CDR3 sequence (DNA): TGCGCCAGCAGCAACCCACAGGGGACCTCCTACAATGAGCAGTTCTTC. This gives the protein CASSNPQGTSYNEQFF.

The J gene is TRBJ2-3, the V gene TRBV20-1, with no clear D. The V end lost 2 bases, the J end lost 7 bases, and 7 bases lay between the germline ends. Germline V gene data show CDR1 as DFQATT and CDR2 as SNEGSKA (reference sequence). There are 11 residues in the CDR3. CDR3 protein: CSARRTHTQYF. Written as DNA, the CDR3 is TGCAGTGCTAGACGAACACATACGCAGTATTTT.

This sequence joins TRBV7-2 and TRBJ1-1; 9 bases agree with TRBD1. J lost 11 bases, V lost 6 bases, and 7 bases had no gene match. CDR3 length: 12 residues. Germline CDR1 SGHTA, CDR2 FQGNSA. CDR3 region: CASRDGTGRAFF. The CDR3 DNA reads TGTGCCAGCAGGGATGGGACAGGGCGGGCTTTCTTT.